The rows below give T cell receptor beta chains drawn from one sample of a study of T cell responses to AZD1222 COVID-19 vaccine. The table came from immunoSEQ multiplex PCR; TCRdb's copy has only in-frame clones and leaves some out. The table lists around 99,000 clones, roughly nine tenths of them singletons. Sequencing used peripheral blood, obtained on day 0 of AZD1222 vaccination. These receptors originate from an adult in good health. Both conserved end residues are trimmed from each CDR3. Fields, in order: CDR3 length, clone size, V gene, J gene, CDR3 protein. Some rows have no size entry. The others give once, few or many, or a class for an expanded clone.

CDR3 length: 11
clone size: -
V gene: TRBV29-1
J gene: TRBJ2-7
CDR3 protein: SVEIGQGHEQY

CDR3 length: 14
clone size: -
V gene: TRBV7-9
J gene: TRBJ2-1
CDR3 protein: ASSPGGEGVYNEQF

CDR3 length: 10
clone size: -
V gene: TRBV3-1/TRBV3-2
J gene: TRBJ1-1
CDR3 protein: ASSQEKGAEL

CDR3 length: 10
clone size: -
V gene: TRBV6-2/TRBV6-3
J gene: TRBJ2-5
CDR3 protein: ASSPGLSSQY

CDR3 length: 14
clone size: once
V gene: TRBV19
J gene: TRBJ1-2
CDR3 protein: ASSIDRRGRNYGYT

CDR3 length: 11
clone size: -
V gene: TRBV7-2
J gene: TRBJ2-5
CDR3 protein: ASRGGPQETQY

CDR3 length: 9
clone size: -
V gene: TRBV11-2
J gene: TRBJ2-2
CDR3 protein: ASSPPGELF

CDR3 length: 14
clone size: -
V gene: TRBV3-1/TRBV3-2
J gene: TRBJ1-2
CDR3 protein: ASSQDSSIRGYGYT

CDR3 length: 10
clone size: -
V gene: TRBV6-6
J gene: TRBJ2-7
CDR3 protein: ASSYPQGEQY

CDR3 length: 13
clone size: -
V gene: TRBV3-1/TRBV3-2
J gene: TRBJ2-3
CDR3 protein: ASSLQRASTDTQY

CDR3 length: 10
clone size: -
V gene: TRBV19
J gene: TRBJ1-1
CDR3 protein: ASRSRGTEAF

CDR3 length: 11
clone size: -
V gene: TRBV6-5
J gene: TRBJ2-1
CDR3 protein: ASSGTGYSEQF

CDR3 length: 14
clone size: -
V gene: TRBV6-2/TRBV6-3
J gene: TRBJ2-4
CDR3 protein: ASSKDRPWGKNIQY

CDR3 length: 13
clone size: -
V gene: TRBV6-5
J gene: TRBJ1-1
CDR3 protein: ASSSPGRGHTEAF

CDR3 length: 17
clone size: -
V gene: TRBV5-1
J gene: TRBJ2-3
CDR3 protein: ASSFYSSAGAKGTDTQY

CDR3 length: 13
clone size: -
V gene: TRBV6-5
J gene: TRBJ1-5
CDR3 protein: ASSYSGPANQPQH

CDR3 length: 11
clone size: -
V gene: TRBV21-1
J gene: TRBJ1-1
CDR3 protein: ASSPLENTEAF

CDR3 length: 18
clone size: -
V gene: TRBV19
J gene: TRBJ1-1
CDR3 protein: ASTPLWTGRIGGPNTEAF

CDR3 length: 12
clone size: -
V gene: TRBV18
J gene: TRBJ1-1
CDR3 protein: ASSPFGGNTEAF

CDR3 length: 12
clone size: -
V gene: TRBV2
J gene: TRBJ1-4
CDR3 protein: ASRRDRVIEKLF

CDR3 length: 13
clone size: -
V gene: TRBV7-2
J gene: TRBJ2-1
CDR3 protein: ASSPNHWSRDEQF

CDR3 length: 16
clone size: once
V gene: TRBV4-1
J gene: TRBJ1-1
CDR3 protein: ASSQDTPGLIGNTEAF

CDR3 length: 13
clone size: -
V gene: TRBV5-1
J gene: TRBJ1-1
CDR3 protein: ASSPGWVGNTEAF

CDR3 length: 11
clone size: -
V gene: TRBV7-9
J gene: TRBJ2-7
CDR3 protein: ASSGLARYEQY

CDR3 length: 15
clone size: -
V gene: TRBV7-9
J gene: TRBJ2-1
CDR3 protein: ASSLSPHRGAYNEQF

CDR3 length: 14
clone size: -
V gene: TRBV7-2
J gene: TRBJ1-2
CDR3 protein: ASSFSQPGTGQGYT

CDR3 length: 13
clone size: -
V gene: TRBV9
J gene: TRBJ1-4
CDR3 protein: ASSVASQRGEKLF

CDR3 length: 11
clone size: -
V gene: TRBV6-5
J gene: TRBJ2-5
CDR3 protein: ASSKQAQGTQY

CDR3 length: 12
clone size: -
V gene: TRBV5-4
J gene: TRBJ1-4
CDR3 protein: ASSLGQGHEKLF

CDR3 length: 14
clone size: few
V gene: TRBV19
J gene: TRBJ2-7
CDR3 protein: ASSKEVTSVGYEQY

CDR3 length: 12
clone size: -
V gene: TRBV7-9
J gene: TRBJ1-1
CDR3 protein: ASTPEGQGTEAF

CDR3 length: 14
clone size: -
V gene: TRBV5-6
J gene: TRBJ1-4
CDR3 protein: ASTPRAGQTNEKLF